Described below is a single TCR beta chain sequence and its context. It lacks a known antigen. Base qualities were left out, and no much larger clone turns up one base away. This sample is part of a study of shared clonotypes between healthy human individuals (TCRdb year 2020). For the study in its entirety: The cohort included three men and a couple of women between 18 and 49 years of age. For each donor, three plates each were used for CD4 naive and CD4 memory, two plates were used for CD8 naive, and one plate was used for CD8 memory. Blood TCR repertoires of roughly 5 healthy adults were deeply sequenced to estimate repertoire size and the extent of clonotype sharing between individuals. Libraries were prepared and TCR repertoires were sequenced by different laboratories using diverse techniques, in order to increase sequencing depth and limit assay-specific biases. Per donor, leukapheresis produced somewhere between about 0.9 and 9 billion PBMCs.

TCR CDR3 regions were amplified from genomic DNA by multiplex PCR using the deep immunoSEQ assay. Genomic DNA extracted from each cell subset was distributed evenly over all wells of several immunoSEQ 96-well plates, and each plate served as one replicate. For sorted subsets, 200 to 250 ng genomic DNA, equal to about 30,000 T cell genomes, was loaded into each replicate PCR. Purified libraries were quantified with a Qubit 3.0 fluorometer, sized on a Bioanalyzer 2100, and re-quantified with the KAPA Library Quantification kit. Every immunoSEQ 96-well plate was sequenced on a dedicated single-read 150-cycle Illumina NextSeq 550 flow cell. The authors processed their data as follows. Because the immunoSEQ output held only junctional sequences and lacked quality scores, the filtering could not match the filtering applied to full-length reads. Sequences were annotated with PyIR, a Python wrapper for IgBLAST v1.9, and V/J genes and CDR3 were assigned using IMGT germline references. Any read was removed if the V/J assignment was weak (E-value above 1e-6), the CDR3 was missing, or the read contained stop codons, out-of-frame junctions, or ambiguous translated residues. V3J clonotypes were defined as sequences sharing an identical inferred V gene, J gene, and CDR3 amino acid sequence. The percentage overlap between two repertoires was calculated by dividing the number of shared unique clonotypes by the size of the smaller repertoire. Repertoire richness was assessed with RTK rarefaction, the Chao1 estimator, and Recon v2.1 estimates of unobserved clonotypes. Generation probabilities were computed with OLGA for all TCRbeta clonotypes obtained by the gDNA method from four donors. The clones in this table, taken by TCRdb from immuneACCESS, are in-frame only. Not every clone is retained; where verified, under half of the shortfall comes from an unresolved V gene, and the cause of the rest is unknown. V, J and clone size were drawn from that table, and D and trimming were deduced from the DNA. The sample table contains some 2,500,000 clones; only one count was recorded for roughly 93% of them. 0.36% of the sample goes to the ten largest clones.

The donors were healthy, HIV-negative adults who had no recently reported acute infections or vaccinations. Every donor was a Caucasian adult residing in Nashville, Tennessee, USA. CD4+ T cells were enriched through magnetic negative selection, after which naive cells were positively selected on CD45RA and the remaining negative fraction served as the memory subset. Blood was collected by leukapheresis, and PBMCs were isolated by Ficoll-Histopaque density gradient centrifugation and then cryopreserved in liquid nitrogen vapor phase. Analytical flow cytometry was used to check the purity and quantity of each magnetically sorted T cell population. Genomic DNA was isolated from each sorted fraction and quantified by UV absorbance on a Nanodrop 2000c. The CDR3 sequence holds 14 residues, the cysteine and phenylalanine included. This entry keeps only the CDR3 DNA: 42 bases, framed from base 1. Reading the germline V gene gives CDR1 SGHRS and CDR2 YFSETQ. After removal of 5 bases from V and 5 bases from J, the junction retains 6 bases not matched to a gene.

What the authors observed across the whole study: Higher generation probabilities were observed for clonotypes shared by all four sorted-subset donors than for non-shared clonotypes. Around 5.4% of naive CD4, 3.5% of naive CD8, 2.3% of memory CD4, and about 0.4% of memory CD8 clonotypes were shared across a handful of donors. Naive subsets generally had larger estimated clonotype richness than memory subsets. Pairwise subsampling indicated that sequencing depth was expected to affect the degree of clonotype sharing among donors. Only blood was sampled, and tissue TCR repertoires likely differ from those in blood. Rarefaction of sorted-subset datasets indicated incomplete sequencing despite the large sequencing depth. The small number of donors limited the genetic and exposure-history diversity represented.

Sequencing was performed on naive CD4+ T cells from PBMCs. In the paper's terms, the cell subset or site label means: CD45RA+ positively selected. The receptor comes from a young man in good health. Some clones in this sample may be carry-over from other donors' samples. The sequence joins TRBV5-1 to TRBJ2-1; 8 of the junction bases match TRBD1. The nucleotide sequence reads TGCGCCAGCAGTTCGGACAGGGCTGACAATGAGCAGTTCTTC. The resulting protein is CASSSDRADNEQFF.